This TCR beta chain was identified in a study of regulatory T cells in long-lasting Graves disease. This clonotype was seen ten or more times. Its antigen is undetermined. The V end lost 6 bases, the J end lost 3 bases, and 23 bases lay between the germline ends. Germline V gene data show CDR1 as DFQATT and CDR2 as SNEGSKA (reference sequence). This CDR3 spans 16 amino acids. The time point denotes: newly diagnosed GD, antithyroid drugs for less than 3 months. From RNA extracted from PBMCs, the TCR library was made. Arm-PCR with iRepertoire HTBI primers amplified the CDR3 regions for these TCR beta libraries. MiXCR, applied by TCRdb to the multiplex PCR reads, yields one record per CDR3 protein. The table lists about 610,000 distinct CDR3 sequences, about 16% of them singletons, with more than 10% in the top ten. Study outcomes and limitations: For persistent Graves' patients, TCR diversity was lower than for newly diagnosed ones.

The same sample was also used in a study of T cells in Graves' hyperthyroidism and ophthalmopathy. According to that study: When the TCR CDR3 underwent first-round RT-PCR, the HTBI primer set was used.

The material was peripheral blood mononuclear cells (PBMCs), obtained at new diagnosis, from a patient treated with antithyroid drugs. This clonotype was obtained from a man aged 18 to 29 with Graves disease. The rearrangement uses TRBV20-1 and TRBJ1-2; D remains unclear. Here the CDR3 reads CSAIGRRRAVDYGYTF. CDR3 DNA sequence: TGCAGTGCCATAGGACGCAGACGAGCGGTCGACTATGGCTACACCTTC.